This TCR beta chain emerged from a study of blood T cells in healthy people across ages. Overall study findings and caveats: Diversity was higher, and naive CD4+ cells more numerous, in long-lived donors than in aged donors. It was held that the diversity estimates obtained from one million T cells were underestimates. A roughly linear age-dependent decrease characterized TCR beta diversity per million T cells.

Concerning this clonotype: What it binds is unknown.

Every donor provided 9.5 to 10 milliliters of peripheral blood. The CDR3 sequence is 14 residues long. Trimming took off 3 bases at V and 6 bases at J, with 13 bases between the two ends. Germline V gene data show CDR1 as SGHRS and CDR2 as YFSETQ. A sample-barcoded 5' primer and a J-beta primer mix were used in a second PCR of about 6 to 12 cycles. From the 5' RACE reads, TCRdb called clonotypes with MiXCR, one entry per CDR3 protein. The repertoire holds approximately 2,000,000 distinct CDR3 sequences, with approximately 40% as singletons. This sequence originates from a human donor in good health. This rearrangement joins TRBV5-1 to TRBJ2-4; tentatively, D is TRBD2 (6 bases). The specimen sequenced was blood. DNA of the CDR3: TGCGCCAGCAGCTCCGGGCCCGGGGGAAACATTCAGTACTTC. Translated, it gives CASSSGPGGNIQYF. Full variable domain (outside the CDR3, taken from reference TRBV5-1 and TRBJ2-4): KAGVTQTPRYLIKTRGQQVTLSCSPISGHRSVSWYQQTPGQGLQFLFEYFSETQRNKGNFPGRFSGRQFSNSRSEMNVSTLELGDSALYLCASSSGPGGNIQYFGAGTRLSVL.